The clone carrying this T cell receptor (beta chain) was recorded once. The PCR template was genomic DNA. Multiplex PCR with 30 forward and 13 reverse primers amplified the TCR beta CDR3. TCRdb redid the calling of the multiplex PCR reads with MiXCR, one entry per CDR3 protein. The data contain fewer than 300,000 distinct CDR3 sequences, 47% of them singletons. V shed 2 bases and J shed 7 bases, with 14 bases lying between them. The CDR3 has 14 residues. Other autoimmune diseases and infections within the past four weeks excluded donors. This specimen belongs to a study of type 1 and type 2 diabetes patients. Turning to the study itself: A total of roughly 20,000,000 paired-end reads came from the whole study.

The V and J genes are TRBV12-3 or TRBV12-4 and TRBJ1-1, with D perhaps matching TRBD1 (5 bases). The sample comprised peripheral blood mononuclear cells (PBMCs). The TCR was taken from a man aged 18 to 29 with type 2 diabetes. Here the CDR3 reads CASSLRRVSSEAFF. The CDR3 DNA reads TGTGCCAGCAGTTTACGCAGGGTGAGCAGTGAAGCTTTCTTT.